Listed here are 17 T cell receptor beta chains from one sample, sequenced in a study of Graves' ophthalmopathy and Graves' hyperthyroidism. TCR beta CDR3 amplification used RNA transcripts. An opening RT-PCR round employed HTBI primers and preceded a second-round multiplex PCR. One entry per CDR3 protein results from TCRdb running MiXCR on the multiplex PCR reads. The sample holds around 470,000 distinct CDR3 sequences, about an eighth seen once. Sequenced sample: blood. The receptor source for this set is a woman in her thirties with Graves' ophthalmopathy.

The chain carries TRBV7-2 and TRBJ2-5; no firm D call. V was clipped by 4 bases and J by 2 bases, with 14 bases between them. The germline CDR1 and CDR2 sequences are SGHTA and FQGNSA. The CDR3 is 15 residues long. The CDR3 nucleotides are TGTGCCAGCAGCTCGTACGGTGCACCGCAAGAGACCCAGTACTTC. Translation: CASSSYGAPQETQYF.

This clonotype was seen at least ten times. This chain links TRBV7-8 with TRBJ2-7; tentative D call: TRBD2 (6 bases). The CDR3 covers 15 residues. CDR1 is SGHVS, CDR2 FQNEAQ, per germline. V lost 1 base to trimming and J lost 2 bases, with 12 bases between them. In DNA, the CDR3 is TGTGCCAGCAGCTTAGGAGGGACTTCTACCTACGAGCAGTACTTC. It yields the protein CASSLGGTSTYEQYF.

CDR3 loop: CAISESSPGLVYEQYF. The CDR3 nucleotides are TGTGCCATCAGTGAGTCCTCCCCGGGACTAGTCTACGAGCAGTACTTC. The V and J genes are TRBV10-3 and TRBJ2-7; 8 nucleotides match TRBD2. The CDR3 has 16 residues. The J segment lost 3 bases and the V segment lost 0 bases, leaving 7 bases of the junction unmatched. Germline CDR1 is ENHRY and CDR2 is SYGVKD.

V and J are TRBV6-1 and TRBJ1-2; 10 nucleotides agree with TRBD1. Germline CDR1 and CDR2: MNHNS and SASEGT. The V gene end was trimmed by 6 bases and the J gene end by 8 bases; junction bases not matched to a gene: 3. The CDR3 is 12 amino acids. CDR3 bases: TGTGCCAGCAGAGGACAGGGGGGAGGCTACACCTTC. It codes for CASRGQGGGYTF.

This clonotype was seen repeatedly, ten times or more. The chain couples TRBV11-1 to TRBJ1-1; 9 bases agree with TRBD1. The CDR3 loop spans 16 amino acids. After removal of 3 bases from V and 2 bases from J, the junction contained 7 bases not matched to a gene. CDR1 and CDR2 from the germline V gene are SGHAT and FQDESV (reference sequence). Here the CDR3 DNA reads TGTGCCAGCAGCTTCGGAACAGGGGGCTTCAACACTGAAGCTTTCTTT. Encoded protein: CASSFGTGGFNTEAFF.

There are many counts of this clonotype. This chain uses TRBV18 with TRBJ1-5; D might be TRBD1 (5 bases). V was shortened by 4 bases and J by 3 bases, with 13 bases between the two germline ends. Germline assignment: CDR1 KGHSH and CDR2 LQKENI. This CDR3 comprises 15 residues. CDR3 in amino acids: CASSQQGSHNQPQHF. The CDR3, as DNA: TGTGCCAGCTCACAGCAGGGTAGCCACAATCAGCCCCAGCATTTT.

This clonotype was recorded at least ten times. The V and J genes are TRBV10-3 and TRBJ1-2, with D possibly being TRBD1 (5 bases). CDR1 ENHRY and CDR2 SYGVKD come from the germline V gene. Trimming took 6 bases from V and 3 from J, leaving 11 bases between them. CDR3 length equals 13 residues. The CDR3 protein is CAIREQADYGYTF. In DNA form, the CDR3 reads TGTGCCATCAGGGAACAGGCCGACTATGGCTACACCTTC.

This clonotype has at least ten counts. The chain carries TRBV2 and TRBJ1-1; D may be TRBD1 (5 bases). V lost 4 bases, J lost 3 bases, and 12 bases lay in between. CDR3 size: 14 residues. CDR1 and CDR2 from the germline V gene are SNHLY and FYNNEI. CDR3 residues: CASSGTPGYTEAFF. The DNA of the CDR3 is TGTGCCAGCAGTGGGACTCCAGGGTACACTGAAGCTTTCTTT.

This clonotype appeared many times. The chain uses TRBV11-2 and TRBJ1-2, with 12 positions matching TRBD1. CDR3 size: 15 residues. Losses at the gene ends were 5 bases for V and 3 bases for J; bases not matched to a gene: 4. CDR1 is SGHAT and CDR2 is FQNNGV in the germline V gene. CDR3 region: CASSGTGGGYYGYTF. The CDR3, as DNA: TGTGCCAGCAGCGGGACAGGGGGCGGGTACTATGGCTACACCTTC.

This clonotype was picked up many times. V usage is TRBV6-5 and J usage is TRBJ2-2; 7 bases fit TRBD1. This CDR3 comprises 16 residues. J lost 0 bases, V lost 7 bases, and 8 bases had no gene match. Germline lookup yields CDR1 MNHEY and CDR2 SVGAGI. For the CDR3, the DNA is TGTGCCAGCACAAAAACCGGGACAGCGAACACCGGGGAGCTGTTTTTT. It codes for CASTKTGTANTGELFF.

The table lists this clonotype with many counts. J is TRBJ2-7 and V is TRBV28, with D possibly matching TRBD2 (6 bases). CDR3 length: 14 residues. The germline gives CDR1 MDHEN, CDR2 SYDVKM. Trimming cost V 4 bases and J 6 bases, with 16 bases left between them. The CDR3 sequence: CASSSGDFTGEQYF. CDR3 bases: TGTGCCAGCAGTTCTGGGGACTTCACCGGCGAGCAGTACTTC.

The table lists this clonotype with a few counts. The chain is built from TRBV30 and TRBJ2-3; possibly TRBD2 for D (6 bases). This CDR3 has 13 amino acids. The V and J ends lost 4 bases and 4 bases respectively, with 12 bases between them. Germline-derived CDR1 and CDR2 are GTSNPN and SVGIG (reference sequence). The CDR3 region is CAWNKPGADTQYF. As DNA, the CDR3 is TGTGCCTGGAATAAACCGGGGGCAGATACGCAGTATTTT.

The rearrangement joins TRBV9 to TRBJ2-2; D ambiguous. Germline CDR1 SGDLS, CDR2 YYNGEE. V was pared by 5 bases and J by 0 bases, with 14 bases between. The CDR3 sequence is 16 residues long. The CDR3 here is CASSRNTAPNTGELFF. The DNA of the CDR3 is TGTGCCAGCAGTCGTAATACCGCACCGAACACCGGGGAGCTGTTTTTT.

This clonotype was detected ten times or more. V usage is TRBV5-1 and J usage is TRBJ1-5; no firm D call. The length of the CDR3 is 16 residues. The V and J ends lost 4 bases and 5 bases respectively, with 19 bases between them. Germline CDR1 is SGHRS and CDR2 is YFSETQ. The CDR3 here is CASSGRAKPLHQPQHF. The CDR3 nucleotides are TGCGCCAGCAGCGGCCGCGCCAAGCCTCTTCATCAGCCCCAGCATTTT.

This clonotype was observed many times. The chain carries TRBV6-5 and TRBJ1-1; D is ambiguous. This CDR3 has 11 amino acids. The germline V and J ends were trimmed by 2 bases and 11 bases, with 9 bases remaining between them. Germline loops: CDR1 MNHEY, CDR2 SVGAGI. The CDR3 coding sequence is TGTGCCAGCAGTTACGGGCAGGTGGCTTTCTTT. It yields the protein CASSYGQVAFF.

This clonotype has ten or more counts. The rearrangement uses TRBV12-3 or TRBV12-4 and TRBJ2-7; D tentatively fits TRBD1 or TRBD2 (5 bases each). This CDR3 is 17 amino acids long. With 0 bases removed from V and 5 bases from J, the gap between germline ends came to 20 bases. The CDR3 here is CASSLAGDQTLDHEQYF. CDR3 sequence (DNA): TGTGCCAGCAGTTTAGCAGGGGACCAAACCTTGGACCACGAGCAGTACTTC.

The table lists this clonotype with many counts. J is TRBJ1-2 and V is TRBV28; D gene ambiguous. Per the germline V gene, CDR1 is MDHEN and CDR2 is SYDVKM. CDR3 length: 13 amino acids. Trimming removed 3 bases at V and 7 bases at J, with 12 bases between. The CDR3 DNA follows: TGTGCCAGCAGTTTCCTCCAGTTGGCTGGCTACACCTTC. It encodes CASSFLQLAGYTF.